This T cell receptor beta chain was sequenced for a study of blood T cell repertoires in COVID-19. Study-wide background: Acute and convalescent COVID-19 specimens originated in the United States, Italy and Spain. In each case, the material was cDNA or gDNA derived from T cells, B-cell-depleted T cells, or PBMCs.

Per the original data handling: Amplified reference gene primers provided the basis for estimating nucleated cell counts. The method was immunoSEQ multiplex PCR; TCRdb's version includes in-frame clones alone and lacks a portion of them. V and J calls and clone size come straight from that table; D and trimming were deduced from the DNA. The table includes about 190,000 clones, less than 80% detected once. Germline V gene data show CDR1 as MNHEY and CDR2 as SVGAGI. V gave up 7 bases and J gave up 7 bases; unmatched junction bases: 10. The CDR3 length is 14 residues. The source of this sequence is a woman between 45 and 65 years old with acute or convalescent COVID-19. The source material was peripheral blood. The J gene is TRBJ1-5, the V gene TRBV6-5; 7 bases agree with TRBD1. The CDR3 nucleotides are TGTGCCAGCACCGAGAGGGGACAGAGGCAGCCCCAGCATTTT. It codes for CASTERGQRQPQHF.